This T cell receptor beta chain was captured in a study of T cells in Graves' hyperthyroidism and ophthalmopathy. This CDR3 has 17 amino acids. With V trimmed by 6 bases and J by 6 bases, 15 bases remained unmatched. Germline values: CDR1 SNHLY, CDR2 FYNNEI. This clonotype was counted ten times or more. No antigen is known for it. The PBMCs were taken from roughly 10 ml of fresh peripheral blood. Study-wide points: In simple terms, a model built on 13 V-J features told ophthalmopathy apart from stable hyperthyroidism.

There were TCR beta CDR3 regions amplified from RNA transcripts. When the TCR CDR3 underwent first-round RT-PCR, the HTBI primer set was used. TCRdb reprocessed the multiplex PCR reads with MiXCR, giving one entry per CDR3 protein. The sample has about 350,000 distinct CDR3 sequences, approximately 14% seen once; the top ten hold just under 25%. The chain combines TRBV2 with TRBJ2-2, with TRBD1 matching 8 bases. Sequenced sample: blood. The TCR comes from a woman under 40 with Graves' hyperthyroidism. CDR3 sequence: CASSRTSGAQGAGELFF. In nucleotides, the CDR3 is TGTGCCAGCAGCCGGACGTCCGGGGCACAGGGGGCCGGGGAGCTGTTTTTT.